This TCR beta chain originates from a study of T cells in Graves' hyperthyroidism and ophthalmopathy. This clonotype showed up many times. Amplified TCR beta CDR3 regions derived from RNA transcripts. HTBI primers were employed in a first-round RT-PCR of the TCR CDR3. TCRdb reanalysed the multiplex PCR reads using MiXCR and keeps one entry per CDR3 protein. This table holds nearly 600,000 distinct CDR3 sequences, roughly 13% found once. V was shortened by 3 bases and J by 7 bases, with 10 bases between the two germline ends. The CDR3 is 13 amino acids. Germline loops: CDR1 MDHEN, CDR2 SYDVKM. The clonotype was recovered from a woman under 40 with Graves' hyperthyroidism that later progressed to Graves' ophthalmopathy. The source material was blood. The chain couples TRBV28 to TRBJ2-4; D unclear. The CDR3 sequence: CASSFPVPNIQYF. In DNA form, the CDR3 reads TGTGCCAGCAGTTTCCCCGTCCCGAACATTCAGTACTTC. Filled out from reference TRBV28 and TRBJ2-4, the complete variable domain reads DVKVTQSSRYLVKRTGEKVFLECVQDMDHENMFWYRQDPGLGLRLIYFSYDVKMKEKGDIPEGYSVSREKKERFSLILESASTNQTSMYLCASSFPVPNIQYFGAGTRLSVL.